This TCR beta chain emerged from a study of PD-1 blockade in classical Hodgkin lymphoma. Overall study: Patients had nivolumab dosed at 3 mg/kg, delivered intravenously every 2 weeks. Study-wide results and limits: Significant TCR diversity gains by C4D1 occurred in CD4+ but not CD8+ cells. Similar baseline diversity was found in complete responders and newly diagnosed patients. Still unresolved is the cause of the repertoire differences, which may be disease activity or prior therapy.

Every patient was affected by relapse after autologous stem cell transplantation, while exposure to brentuximab vedotin was not uniform. A note on this clone: What it binds is not known.

Only in-frame clones appear in the TCRdb table, and some are missing; sequencing was by immunoSEQ multiplex PCR. The sample consists of 43,000 or so clones, around nine tenths of them appearing once. Sequencing was performed on peripheral blood mononuclear cells (PBMCs), taken at baseline. The TCR originated in a human donor with classical Hodgkin lymphoma.

The CDR3 DNA reads as TGTGCCAGCAGCTTAATGCCAGGGAACCAAGAGACCCAGTACTTC. It codes for CASSLMPGNQETQYF. J is TRBJ2-5 and V is TRBV7-2; TRBD1 might be the D (5 bases). The V end lost 2 bases, the J end lost 0 bases, and 10 bases lay between the germline ends. Germline V gene sequence: CDR1 SGHTA, CDR2 FQGNSA. The CDR3 runs to 15 residues.